The clone carrying this TCR beta chain was observed a few times. Unique molecular identifiers were used in preparing the TCRbeta library. Using its own MiXCR run on the PCR reads, TCRdb lists one record per CDR3 protein. The sample has around 370,000 distinct CDR3 sequences; 10% are singletons. This specimen comes from a study of T-cell reconstitution after alpha-beta-depleted transplantation in children. The CDR3 spans 15 residues. With 0 bases removed from V and 1 base from J, the gap between germline ends came to 9 bases. The TCR sequence derives from a human donor who donated a stem cell graft to a child with acute lymphoblastic leukemia. This sequence joins TRBV12-3 or TRBV12-4 and TRBJ2-5; the D is unclear. The material sequenced was PBMCs from the stem cell graft donor, taken from the stem cell graft. This CDR3 reads CASSLAPPSQETQYF. The CDR3 DNA reads as TGTGCCAGCAGTTTAGCTCCCCCAAGCCAAGAGACCCAGTACTTC.